This T cell receptor beta chain stems from a study of PD-L1 blockade in urothelial cancer. Study-level background: In the patient group, about 85% of the roughly 29 were males with bladder-origin urothelial cancer. Blood analysis occurred 3 weeks (second dose) and 6 weeks after treatment start. Patients' histories included 0 to 3 prior chemotherapy regimens.

Synthetic analogs of TCR templates were spiked into every PCR. TCRdb's copy holds only in-frame clones and misses some; the assay was immunoSEQ multiplex PCR. Of fewer than 45,000 clones in the sample, roughly 80% were seen once. Unmatched junction bases numbered 13, after V lost 10 bases and J lost 7 bases. Germline loops: CDR1 MNHNS, CDR2 SASEGT. This CDR3 spans 14 amino acids. Material: PBMCs, obtained around atezolizumab (anti-PD-L1) treatment. This TCR was sampled from a man between 65 and 85 years old with urothelial cancer. The rearrangement links TRBV6-1 to TRBJ2-1; 7 bases are a match to TRBD2. CDR3 sequence (DNA): TGTGCCACGATCCGGGACCCGGGGGGAAATGAGCAGTTCTTC. This codes for CATIRDPGGNEQFF.